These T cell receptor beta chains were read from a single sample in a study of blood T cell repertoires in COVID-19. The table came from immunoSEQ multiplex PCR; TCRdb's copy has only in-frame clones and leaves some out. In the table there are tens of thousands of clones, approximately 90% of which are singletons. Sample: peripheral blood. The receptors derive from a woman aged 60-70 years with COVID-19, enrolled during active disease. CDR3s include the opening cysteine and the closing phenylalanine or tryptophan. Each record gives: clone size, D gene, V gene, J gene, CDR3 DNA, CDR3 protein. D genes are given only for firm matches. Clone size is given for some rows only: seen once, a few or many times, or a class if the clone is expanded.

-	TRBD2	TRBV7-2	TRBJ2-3	TGTGCCAGCAGCTGGATAGCGGGGGATACGCAGTATTTT	CASSWIAGDTQYF
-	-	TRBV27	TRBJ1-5	TGTGCCAGCAGCCTTTCACAGGGCCACGTAAATCAGCCCCAGCATTTT	CASSLSQGHVNQPQHF
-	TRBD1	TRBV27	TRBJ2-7	TGTGCCAGCAGACGGACCCGGGACAGAAAATACGAGCAGTACTTC	CASRRTRDRKYEQYF
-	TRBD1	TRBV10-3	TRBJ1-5	TGTGCCATCAGTGAGTCGGGACAGGGTCCGCGGCCCCAGCATTTT	CAISESGQGPRPQHF
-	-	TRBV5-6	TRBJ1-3	TGTGCCAGCAGCTCTCTTCGGTCAGGGGGAAACACCATATATTTT	CASSSLRSGGNTIYF
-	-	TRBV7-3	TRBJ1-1	TGTGCCAGCAGTCCGACGGGGAACACTGAAGCTTTCTTT	CASSPTGNTEAFF
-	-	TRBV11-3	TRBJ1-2	TGTGCCAGCAGCTTAGTATTTACAGATAACTATGGCTACACCTTC	CASSLVFTDNYGYTF
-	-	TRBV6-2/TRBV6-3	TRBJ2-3	TGTGCCAGCAGTCTGCAGGGTACAGATACGCAGTATTTT	CASSLQGTDTQYF
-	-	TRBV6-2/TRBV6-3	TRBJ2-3	TGTGCCAGCAGTTCACGAGTAGGTCCGGGAGATACGCAGTATTTT	CASSSRVGPGDTQYF
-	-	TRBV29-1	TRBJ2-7	TGCAGCGTTTTGTGGGGGCTGACCTACGAGCAGTACTTC	CSVLWGLTYEQYF
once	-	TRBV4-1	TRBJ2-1	TGCGCCAGCAGCCAAGATCAGGGGAGCTCCTACAATGAGCAGTTCTTC	CASSQDQGSSYNEQFF
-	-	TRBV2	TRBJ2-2	TGTGCCAGCAGTGCTCTCGCTAGCGAAGCCGGGGAGCTGTTTTTT	CASSALASEAGELFF
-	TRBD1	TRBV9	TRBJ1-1	TGTGCCAGCAGCCCAAGACAGGGGGTGAACACTGAAGCTTTCTTT	CASSPRQGVNTEAFF
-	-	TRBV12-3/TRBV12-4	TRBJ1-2	TGTGCCAGCAGTTTATCCGGAGGTGGCTACACCTTC	CASSLSGGGYTF
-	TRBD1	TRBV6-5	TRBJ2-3	TGTGCCAGCAGTTACGGGACAGGGAAGACAGATACGCAGTATTTT	CASSYGTGKTDTQYF
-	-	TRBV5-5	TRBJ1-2	TGTGCCAGCAGCTTAGGACCCGGGGGAACTAACTATGGCTACACCTTC	CASSLGPGGTNYGYTF
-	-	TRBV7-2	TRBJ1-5	TGTGCCAGCAGCCGACAGGAGAATCAGCCCCAGCATTTT	CASSRQENQPQHF
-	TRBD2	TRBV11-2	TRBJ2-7	TGTGCCAGCAGCTCCCTTTTGATAGCGGGGCCCTACGAGCAGTACTTC	CASSSLLIAGPYEQYF
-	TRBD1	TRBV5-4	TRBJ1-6	TGTGCCAGCAGCCCCGGGACAGGGAGCTCCTATAATTCACCCCTCCACTTT	CASSPGTGSSYNSPLHF
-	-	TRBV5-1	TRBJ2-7	TGCGCCAGCGGGCGAGAGTCCTACGAGCAGTACTTC	CASGRESYEQYF
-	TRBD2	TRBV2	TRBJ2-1	TGTGCCAGTCGCAGCGGGGGGGAAAACAATGAGCAGTTCTTC	CASRSGGENNEQFF
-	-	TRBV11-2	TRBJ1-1	TGTGCCAGCAGCTTAGGATCGTGGCGGACTGAAGCTTTCTTT	CASSLGSWRTEAFF
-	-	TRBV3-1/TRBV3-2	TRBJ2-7	TGTGCCAGCAGCTCTGACAGCCTCTCCTACGAGCAGTACTTC	CASSSDSLSYEQYF
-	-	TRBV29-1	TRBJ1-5	TGCAGCGTTGCAGGGGTTAATCAGCCCCAGCATTTT	CSVAGVNQPQHF
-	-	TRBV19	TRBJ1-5	TGTGCCAGTAGTATAGTGGGGCAGGGGTACAATCAGCCCCAGCATTTT	CASSIVGQGYNQPQHF
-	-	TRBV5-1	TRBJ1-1	TGCGCCAGCAGCTTGGCCGGGACAAGGGGTCACACTGAAGCTTTCTTT	CASSLAGTRGHTEAFF
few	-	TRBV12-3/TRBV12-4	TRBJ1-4	TGTGCCAGCAACCCGGGGGGGGATGAAAAACTGTTTTTT	CASNPGGDEKLFF
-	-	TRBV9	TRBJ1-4	TGTGCCAGCAGCGTAACAGCGGAAAATGAAAAACTGTTTTTT	CASSVTAENEKLFF
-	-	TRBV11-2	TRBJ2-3	TGTGCCAGCAGCTTAGCGAGGTCGGGTACGCAGTATTTT	CASSLARSGTQYF
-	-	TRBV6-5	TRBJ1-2	TGTGCCAGCGGCCCCTTGGACATAGGACGTGGCTACACCTTC	CASGPLDIGRGYTF
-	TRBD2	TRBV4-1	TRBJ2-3	TGCGCCAGCAGCCAAGATGGACTAGCGGGGGCCCTGCTTAGCACAGATACGCAGTATTTT	CASSQDGLAGALLSTDTQYF
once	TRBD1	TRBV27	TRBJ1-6	TGTGCCAGCAGTCCGATGACAGGGACCAATTCACCCCTCCACTTT	CASSPMTGTNSPLHF
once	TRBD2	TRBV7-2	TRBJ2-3	TGTGCCAGCAGCTTAGTGGCGGGGGGGACAGATACGCAGTATTTT	CASSLVAGGTDTQYF
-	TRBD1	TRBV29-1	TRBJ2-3	TGCAGCGCAGGACAGGGAACGCATACGCAGTATTTT	CSAGQGTHTQYF
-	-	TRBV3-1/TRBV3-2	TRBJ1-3	TGTGCCAGCAGCCAAGATTTGGGAGGGACCCACGGAAACACCATATATTTT	CASSQDLGGTHGNTIYF
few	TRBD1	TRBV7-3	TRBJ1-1	TGTGCCAGCAGCTTAAGGCAGGCTGGGGACAGGGGGCAAGGTGAAGCTTTCTTT	CASSLRQAGDRGQGEAFF
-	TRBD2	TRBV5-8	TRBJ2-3	TGTGCCAGCAGCTTGGCCGGGACTAGCGGCCTTTACACAGATACGCAGTATTTT	CASSLAGTSGLYTDTQYF
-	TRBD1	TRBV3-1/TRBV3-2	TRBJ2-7	TGTGCCAGCAGCCAAGACCGGACAGGGAACTACGAGCAGTACTTC	CASSQDRTGNYEQYF
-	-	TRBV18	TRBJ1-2	TGTGCCAGCTCAGAACTCGGAGACTATGGCTACACCTTC	CASSELGDYGYTF
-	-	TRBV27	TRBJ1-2	TGTGCCAGCAGTTTATCAGCAGGAAGCTACTATGGCTACACCTTC	CASSLSAGSYYGYTF
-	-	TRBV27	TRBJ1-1	TGTGCCAGCAAACTTGGGACTGTTACTGAAGCTTTCTTT	CASKLGTVTEAFF
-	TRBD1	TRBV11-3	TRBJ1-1	TGTGCCAGCAGCATGGGACAGGGGGACACTGAAGCTTTCTTT	CASSMGQGDTEAFF
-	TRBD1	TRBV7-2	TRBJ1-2	TGTGCCAGCAGCACTGGACAGGGGCCCTATGGCTACACCTTC	CASSTGQGPYGYTF
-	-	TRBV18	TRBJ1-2	TGTGCCAGCTCACCAGGGAGTCAGCAGTTGAACTATGGCTACACCTTC	CASSPGSQQLNYGYTF
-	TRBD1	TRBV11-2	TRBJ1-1	TGTGCCAGCAGCTGGGGACAGGGAGGAACTGAAGCTTTCTTT	CASSWGQGGTEAFF
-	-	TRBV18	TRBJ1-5	TGTGCCAGCTCAGATTCACGGGCGGGGGCCAATCAGCCCCAGCATTTT	CASSDSRAGANQPQHF
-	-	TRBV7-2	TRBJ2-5	TGTGCCAGCAGCGGCCTAGGGGGAGAGACCCAGTACTTC	CASSGLGGETQYF
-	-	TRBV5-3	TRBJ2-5	TGTGCCAGAAGCTTGAGGCAGCGGGCAACGAAAGAGACCCAGTACTTC	CARSLRQRATKETQYF
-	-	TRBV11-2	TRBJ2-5	TGTGCCAGCAGCCGGGGTAGCGGCCAAGAGACCCAGTACTTC	CASSRGSGQETQYF
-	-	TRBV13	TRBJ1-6	TGTGCCAGCAGCGACTCGCAGGGAGGCCGTCAGGATTCACCCCTCCACTTT	CASSDSQGGRQDSPLHF
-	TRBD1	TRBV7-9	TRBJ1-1	TGTGCCAGCAGCTCCCGACAGGGGCGGTTCACTGAAGCTTTCTTT	CASSSRQGRFTEAFF